This T cell receptor (beta chain) was retrieved from a study of T cells after yellow fever vaccination. Study overall: The SMART-Seq v4 Ultra Low Input method served to prepare the low-cell-number fractions. General study results and limits: Reappearance after the booster was seen for most primary-vaccination clones, at 95% to 97% CD4 and about 90% CD8.

This CDR3 is built from 14 residues. Looked up from germline, CDR1 is LGHNA and CDR2 is YSLEER. With V trimmed by 5 bases and J by 8 bases, 8 bases remained unmatched. Universal primer sites and UMIs were introduced during 5'RACE template-switching synthesis of TCR cDNA. One entry per CDR3 protein results from TCRdb running MiXCR on the 5' RACE reads. The sample gives 550,000 to 750,000 distinct CDR3 sequences, 13% of which show up once; roughly an eighth is in the top ten. This clonotype was observed a few times. What it binds is not known. The receptor was isolated from a man aged 30-40 years who received the YFV17D yellow fever vaccine. The specimen comprised PBMCs, sampled on the day of the yellow fever booster vaccination. V gene TRBV4-3 combines with J gene TRBJ1-4; 7 nucleotides line up with TRBD1. Here the CDR3 DNA reads TGCGCCAGCAGCTCGACAGGGAGAGAAGAAAAACTGTTTTTT. This codes for CASSSTGREEKLFF.